This T cell receptor beta chain was identified during a study of regulatory T cells in long-lasting Graves disease. The sample's time point: persistent/refractory GD, antithyroid drugs over 5 years with positive TRAb. The TCR library was made from RNA that had been extracted from PBMCs in TRIzol. The diagnosis of Graves' disease used American Thyroid Association guidelines. J was trimmed by 2 bases and V by 7 bases; bases with no gene match: 8. CDR1 WNHNN and CDR2 SYGVQD come from the germline V gene (reference sequence). The CDR3 is made up of 14 amino acids. Building of the TCR beta libraries involved iRepertoire HTBI primers and Arm-PCR of CDR3 regions. TCRdb reanalysed the multiplex PCR reads using MiXCR and keeps one entry per CDR3 protein. The repertoire holds around 500,000 distinct CDR3 sequences, with around 21% as singletons. This clonotype was observed a handful of times.

The gene calls are TRBV10-1 and TRBJ2-7; 7 bases are shared with TRBD2. The TCR comes from a female donor with Graves disease. The sequencing used peripheral blood mononuclear cells (PBMCs), collected when the disease was refractory, from a patient treated with antithyroid drugs. The CDR3 sequence: CASTPSGIPYEQYF. Here the CDR3 DNA reads TGCGCCAGCACCCCGAGCGGGATACCCTACGAGCAGTACTTC.